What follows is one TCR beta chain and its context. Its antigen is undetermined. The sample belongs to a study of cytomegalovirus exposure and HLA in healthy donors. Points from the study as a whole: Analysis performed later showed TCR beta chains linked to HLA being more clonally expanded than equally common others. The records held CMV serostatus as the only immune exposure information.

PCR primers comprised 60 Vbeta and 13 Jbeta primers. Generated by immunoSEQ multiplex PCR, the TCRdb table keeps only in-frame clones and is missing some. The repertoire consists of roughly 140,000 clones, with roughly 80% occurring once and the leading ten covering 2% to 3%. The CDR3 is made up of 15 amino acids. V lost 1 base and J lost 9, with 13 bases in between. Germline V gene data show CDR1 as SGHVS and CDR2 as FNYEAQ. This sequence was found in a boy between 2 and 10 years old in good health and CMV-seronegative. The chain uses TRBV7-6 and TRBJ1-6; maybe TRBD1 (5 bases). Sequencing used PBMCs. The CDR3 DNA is TGTGCCAGCAGCTTAGTGGGCAGGGTCGGTTCACCCCTCCACTTT. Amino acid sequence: CASSLVGRVGSPLHF.